This paragraph covers one T cell receptor (beta chain) sequence. Its antigen remains unknown. Libraries were prepared by immunoSEQ multiplex PCR; TCRdb keeps only in-frame clonotypes and omits some of them. The table lists roughly 5,900 clones, about four fifths of them singletons. The data are from a study of OX40 agonist ivuxolimab in advanced cancers. About the study: Earlier anti-PD-1, anti-PD-L1 or anti-CTLA-4 therapy was permitted; about 39% had received some. Partial responses were achieved by three patients: one hepatocellular carcinoma, two cutaneous melanoma. Study-level findings and limits: The CD4+ and CD8+ T cells in the blood had expanded clonally by week 6 at 0.1 to 3.0 mg/kg.

The receptor comes from an adult with an advanced solid tumor such as melanoma, head and neck, liver or kidney cancer. The source was CD4+ or CD8+ T cells sorted from blood, collected in a trial of the OX40 agonist ivuxolimab.

CDR3 protein: CASSASPSGGNTGELFF. For the CDR3, the DNA is TGTGCCAGCAGCGCATCTCCCAGCGGGGGGAACACCGGGGAGCTGTTTTTT. V is TRBV11-1 and J is TRBJ2-2; 8 bases line up with TRBD2. The length of the CDR3 is 17 residues. From germline, CDR1 is SGHAT and CDR2 FQDESV (reference sequence). V was pared by 5 bases and J by 1 base, with 9 bases of the junction left unmatched.